This entry lists 21 T cell receptor beta chains sequenced from one sample in a study of shared clonotypes between healthy human individuals. Produced via immunoSEQ multiplex PCR; TCRdb's table is partial and in-frame only. The sample holds 450,000 to 500,000 clones, 70% to 80% seen once. The sample consisted of PBMCs. The receptors derive from a woman between 40 and 50 years old in good health. Some clones in this sample may be carry-over from other donors' samples.

The V gene is TRBV7-3, the J gene TRBJ2-7, with D perhaps TRBD2 (6 bases). CDR1 SGHTA and CDR2 FQGTGA come from the germline V gene. The CDR3 spans 13 residues. V was pared by 2 bases and J by 6 bases, with 11 bases between. The CDR3 DNA is TGTGCCAGCAGCTTACGCGGCGGGGTCGAGCAGTACTTC. Its translation is CASSLRGGVEQYF.

The V call is TRBV19, the J call TRBJ2-1; no reliable D call. Trimming stripped 2 bases from V and 0 bases from J, with 14 bases between. The CDR3 runs to 17 residues. The germline V gene encodes CDR1 LNHDA and CDR2 SQIVND (reference sequence). CDR3 DNA: TGTGCCAGTAGTATATTCCGCGGAACAAGCTCCTACAATGAGCAGTTCTTC. It specifies CASSIFRGTSSYNEQFF. Looking up the rest from reference TRBV19 and TRBJ2-1 gives the full variable domain: DGGITQSPKYLFRKEGQNVTLSCEQNLNHDAMYWYRQDPGQGLRLIYYSQIVNDFQKGDIAEGYSVSREKKESFPLTVTSAQKNPTAFYLCASSIFRGTSSYNEQFFGPGTRLTVL.

V and J are TRBV18 and TRBJ1-4; D possibly corresponds to TRBD1 (5 bases). The V end was cut by 3 bases, the J end by 7 bases, with 18 bases between. This CDR3 has 16 amino acids. Germline V CDR1 and CDR2: KGHSH, LQKENI. As DNA, the CDR3 is TGTGCCAGCTCACCCGAGATCCCGGGACTGGGTGAAAAACTGTTTTTT. It encodes CASSPEIPGLGEKLFF.

The V and J genes are TRBV5-1 and TRBJ2-5, with D perhaps matching TRBD2 (6 bases). The germline gives CDR1 SGHRS, CDR2 YFSETQ. The CDR3 sequence is 13 residues long. V lost 4 bases, J lost 5 bases, and 12 bases lay in between. The CDR3 spells CASSLPRGETQYF. For the CDR3, the DNA is TGCGCCAGCAGCCTACCTCGGGGGGAGACCCAGTACTTC. Filled out from reference TRBV5-1 and TRBJ2-5, the complete variable domain reads KAGVTQTPRYLIKTRGQQVTLSCSPISGHRSVSWYQQTPGQGLQFLFEYFSETQRNKGNFPGRFSGRQFSNSRSEMNVSTLELGDSALYLCASSLPRGETQYFGPGTRLLVL.

This clone came up many times. The rearrangement joins TRBV7-9 to TRBJ2-1; a possible D gene is TRBD2 (5 bases). Germline assignment: CDR1 SEHNR and CDR2 FQNEAQ (reference sequence). This CDR3 is built from 15 residues. V dropped 6 bases and J dropped 8 bases, with 20 bases sitting between them. CDR3 loop: CASRLAGAREYEQFF. Written as DNA, the CDR3 is TGTGCCAGCAGATTGGCGGGCGCGAGGGAGTATGAGCAGTTCTTC. The variable domain in full, completed from reference TRBV7-9 and TRBJ2-1, reads DTGVSQNPRHKITKRGQNVTFRCDPISEHNRLYWYRQTLGQGPEFLTYFQNEAQLEKSRLLSDRFSAERPKGSFSTLEIQRTEQGDSAMYLCASRLAGAREYEQFFGPGTRLTVL.

The gene calls are TRBV28 and TRBJ1-2, with a weak D call TRBD1 (5 bases). Trimming shortened V by 2 bases and J by 6 bases, and 16 bases separated the two germline ends. The CDR3 spans 15 residues. CDR1 and CDR2 from the germline V gene are MDHEN and SYDVKM. CDR3 nucleotide sequence: TGTGCCAGCAGTTTAGGGGCTCTCTCTGAGGATGGCTACACCTTC. It yields the protein CASSLGALSEDGYTF.

The gene calls are TRBV5-5 and TRBJ1-2; 7 bases fit TRBD1. V was pared by 1 base and J by 10 bases, with 7 bases of the junction left unmatched. The CDR3 contains 13 residues. Germline CDR1 is SGHKS and CDR2 is YYEKEE (reference sequence). The CDR3: CASSLLPRGDYTF. The DNA of the CDR3 is TGTGCCAGCAGCTTGCTTCCCAGGGGGGACTACACCTTC.

This chain uses TRBV4-1 with TRBJ2-7; weak D call: TRBD1 (6 bases). Trimming removed 3 bases at V and 3 bases at J, with 9 bases between. CDR3 length: 13 residues. Germline V lookup: CDR1 MGHRA, CDR2 YSYEKL. CDR3 nucleotide sequence: TGCGCCAGCAGCCATCCAGGGGACTACGAGCAGTACTTC. This gives the protein CASSHPGDYEQYF.

The V and J genes are TRBV19 and TRBJ2-7; TRBD2 might be the D (6 bases). V shed 3 bases and J shed 3 bases, with 12 bases lying between them. The germline V gene has CDR1 LNHDA and CDR2 SQIVND (reference sequence). The CDR3 is 14 residues long. CDR3 nucleotide sequence: TGTGCCAGTAGTATGGGGGGTAGCGTCTACGAGCAGTACTTC. Protein: CASSMGGSVYEQYF.

This clone was observed at least ten times. The chain recombines TRBV19 with TRBJ1-2; 10 bases agree with TRBD1. The CDR3 has 15 amino acids. V was pared by 0 bases and J by 8 bases, with 6 bases of the junction left unmatched. Germline V gene sequence: CDR1 LNHDA, CDR2 SQIVND (reference sequence). CDR3 bases: TGTGCCAGTAGTATAGACCGGACAGGGGGAGGCGGCTACACCTTC. Translation: CASSIDRTGGGGYTF.

The chain is built from TRBV5-1 and TRBJ2-5; the D is unclear. The germline V gene encodes CDR1 SGHRS and CDR2 YFSETQ. The CDR3 sequence is 14 residues long. Trimming removed 0 bases from V and 2 bases from J, with 8 bases in between. CDR3 nucleotide sequence: TGCGCCAGCAGCTTGGCCTACAGTCAAGAGACCCAGTACTTC. Protein sequence: CASSLAYSQETQYF. The variable domain in full, with the rest retrieved from reference TRBV5-1 and TRBJ2-5, is KAGVTQTPRYLIKTRGQQVTLSCSPISGHRSVSWYQQTPGQGLQFLFEYFSETQRNKGNFPGRFSGRQFSNSRSEMNVSTLELGDSALYLCASSLAYSQETQYFGPGTRLLVL.

Only a few counts were recorded for this clone. This chain joins TRBV1 and TRBJ2-7; TRBD2 reflects the table's D call only, with no check against the DNA. TRBV1 is marked as a pseudogene. The CDR3 covers 15 residues. CDR3 amino acids: CTSSQDLASGYEQYF. In nucleotides, the CDR3 is TGCACCAGCAGCCAAGATTTGGCTAGCGGTTACGAGCAGTACTTC.

This sequence joins TRBV2 and TRBJ1-5; 8 bases match TRBD1. The V gene's germline CDR1 is SNHLY and CDR2 FYNNEI. After removal of 6 bases from V and 3 bases from J, the junction contained 4 bases not matched to a gene. This CDR3 has 14 residues. The chain's CDR3 is CASRGQALNQPQHF. In nucleotides, the CDR3 is TGTGCCAGCAGGGGACAGGCTCTCAATCAGCCCCAGCATTTT.

Concerning this clone itself: Its ends do not fully match the called genes, so a read error is possible. The chain employs TRBV28 and TRBJ2-5; D not resolved. The CDR3 has 13 amino acids. Germline CDR1 reads MDHEN; CDR2 reads SYDVKM. The CDR3 nucleotides are TGTGCCAGCAGTGAGAACCCCCAAGAGATCCAGTACTTC. Its translation: CASSENPQEIQYF.

This clone appeared once. The rearrangement uses TRBV5-1 and TRBJ2-7, with 14 bases matching TRBD2. The V and J ends lost 7 bases and 0 bases, in that order; junction bases with no gene match: 6. This CDR3 is built from 16 residues. Germline V lookup: CDR1 SGHRS, CDR2 YFSETQ. The CDR3 loop reads CASYGLAGGTSYEQYF. Here the CDR3 DNA reads TGCGCCAGCTACGGACTAGCGGGAGGAACCTCCTACGAGCAGTACTTC.

This clone has just a few counts. The chain is built from TRBV7-2 and TRBJ2-2; 7 bases line up with TRBD2. CDR1 is SGHTA, CDR2 FQGNSA, per germline. The CDR3 is 15 residues long. Germline trimming cut 2 bases from V and 0 bases from J; bases unmatched to any gene: 0. CDR3 sequence reads: CASSLLAANTGELFF. The CDR3 bases are TGTGCCAGCAGCTTACTAGCGGCGAACACCGGGGAGCTGTTTTTT. The full variable domain, in which reference TRBV7-2 and TRBJ2-2 provide the parts outside the CDR3, is GAGVSQSPSNKVTEKGKDVELRCDPISGHTALYWYRQSLGQGLEFLIYFQGNSAPDKSGLPSDRFSAERTGGSVSTLTIQRTQQEDSAVYLCASSLLAANTGELFFGEGSRLTVL.

This clone was seen a few times. The J gene is TRBJ1-4, the V gene TRBV4-2; D is undetermined. The CDR3 contains 16 residues. V gave up 1 base and J gave up 6 bases, with 15 bases separating them. Germline CDR1 LGHNA, CDR2 YNFKEQ. The CDR3 DNA reads as TGTGCCAGCAGCCAAGTGGCGGCCGGGCTTGATGAAAAACTGTTTTTT. This codes for CASSQVAAGLDEKLFF.

The genes are TRBV7-8 and TRBJ2-7, with D unclear. In germline, CDR1 is SGHVS, CDR2 FQNEAQ. This CDR3 is built from 16 residues. Deletions cut 3 bases from V and 2 bases from J, with 17 bases between. The chain's CDR3 is CASSLAIGVRTYEQYF. DNA for the CDR3: TGTGCCAGCAGCTTGGCGATTGGGGTCAGAACCTACGAGCAGTACTTC.

This chain uses TRBV9 with TRBJ1-2, with 7 bases identical to TRBD1. The junction had 5 bases not matched to a gene; V was cut back by 4 bases and J by 8 bases. Germline CDR1 SGDLS, CDR2 YYNGEE. The CDR3 is 12 residues long. The CDR3, as DNA: TGTGCCAGCAGCCCACGACAGGGCGGCTACACCTTC. This sequence encodes CASSPRQGGYTF.

V usage is TRBV19 and J usage is TRBJ2-7; 11 positions agree with TRBD1. The V gene's germline CDR1 is LNHDA and CDR2 SQIVND (reference sequence). This CDR3 spans 15 amino acids. V lost 0 bases to trimming and J lost 3 bases; unmatched junction nucleotides: 1. The CDR3 sequence: CASSIDGTGGYEQYF. The DNA of the CDR3 is TGTGCCAGTAGTATAGACGGGACAGGGGGCTACGAGCAGTACTTC.

The rearrangement links TRBV5-1 to TRBJ2-7; D not resolved. V was trimmed by 2 bases and J by 5 bases, leaving 11 bases between them. The CDR3 spans 13 residues. Germline V CDR1 and CDR2: SGHRS, YFSETQ. The CDR3 protein is CASSFLGSNEQYF. The CDR3 nucleotides read TGCGCCAGCAGCTTCTTAGGCAGTAACGAGCAGTACTTC.